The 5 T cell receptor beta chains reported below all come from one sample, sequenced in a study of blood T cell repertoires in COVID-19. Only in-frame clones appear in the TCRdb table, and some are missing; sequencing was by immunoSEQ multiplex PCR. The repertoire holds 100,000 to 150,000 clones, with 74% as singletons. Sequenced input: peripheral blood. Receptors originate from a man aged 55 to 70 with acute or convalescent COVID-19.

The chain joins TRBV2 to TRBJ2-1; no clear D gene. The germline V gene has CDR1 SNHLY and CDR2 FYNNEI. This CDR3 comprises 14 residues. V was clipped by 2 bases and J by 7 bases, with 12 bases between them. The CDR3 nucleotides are TGTGCCAGCAGTGAACGACTCCCCGTTAATGAGCAGTTCTTC. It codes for CASSERLPVNEQFF.

This CDR3 is CASGLGGDTEAFF. DNA for the CDR3: TGTGCTAGTGGTTTAGGGGGAGACACTGAAGCTTTCTTT. The rearrangement joins TRBV12-5 to TRBJ1-1; maybe TRBD1 (6 bases). CDR1 is LGHNT, CDR2 FRNRAP, per germline. V was trimmed by 3 bases and J by 3 bases, leaving 8 bases between them. This CDR3 region has 13 residues.

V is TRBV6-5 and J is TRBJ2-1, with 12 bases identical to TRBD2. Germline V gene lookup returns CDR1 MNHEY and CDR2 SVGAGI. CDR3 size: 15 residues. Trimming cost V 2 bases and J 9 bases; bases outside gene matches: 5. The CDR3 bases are TGTGCCAGCAGTTACCTGACTAGCGGGGGAGGTGAGCAGTTCTTC. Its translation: CASSYLTSGGGEQFF.

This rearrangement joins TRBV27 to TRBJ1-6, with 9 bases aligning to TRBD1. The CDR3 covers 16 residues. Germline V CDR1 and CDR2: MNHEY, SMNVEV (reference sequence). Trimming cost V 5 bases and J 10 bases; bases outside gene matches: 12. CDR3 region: CASSRGRDRVGSPLHF. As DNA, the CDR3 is TGTGCCAGCAGTCGAGGACGGGACAGGGTCGGATCACCCCTCCACTTT.

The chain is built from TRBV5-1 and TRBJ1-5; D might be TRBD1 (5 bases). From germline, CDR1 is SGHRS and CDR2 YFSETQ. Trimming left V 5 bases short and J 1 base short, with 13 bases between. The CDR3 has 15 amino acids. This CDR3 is CASSSGDTSNQPQHF. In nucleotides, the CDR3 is TGCGCCAGCAGTTCGGGGGATACGAGCAATCAGCCCCAGCATTTT.